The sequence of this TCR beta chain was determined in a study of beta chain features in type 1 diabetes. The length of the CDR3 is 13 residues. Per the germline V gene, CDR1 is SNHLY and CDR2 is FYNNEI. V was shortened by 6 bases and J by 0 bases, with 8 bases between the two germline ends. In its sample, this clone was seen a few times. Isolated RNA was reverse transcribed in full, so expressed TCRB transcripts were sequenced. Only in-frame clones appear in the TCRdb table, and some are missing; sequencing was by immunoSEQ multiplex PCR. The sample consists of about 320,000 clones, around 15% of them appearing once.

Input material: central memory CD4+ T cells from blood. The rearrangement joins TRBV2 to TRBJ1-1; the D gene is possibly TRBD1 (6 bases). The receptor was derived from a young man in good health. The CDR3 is CASSRDMNTEAFF. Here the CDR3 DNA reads TGTGCCAGCAGCAGGGACATGAACACTGAAGCTTTCTTT.